The rows below give T cell receptor beta chains drawn from one sample of a study of blood T cell repertoires in COVID-19. TCRdb's copy holds only in-frame clones and misses some; the assay was immunoSEQ multiplex PCR. The sample has a few hundred thousand clones, under 85% seen once. What was sequenced was PBMCs or T cells enriched from blood (not recorded which). Receptors were obtained from a woman aged 45-65 years who had recovered from COVID-19. Both conserved end residues are part of each CDR3. A D gene is named only where the DNA matches it firmly. Clone size appears in some rows only: once, few, many, or a class for an expanded clone.

cdr3_nt	cdr3_aa	d_call	clone_size	v_call	j_call
TGTGCCTGGGACCCCGGGACTATGGGAATGTCTGCCCTCCACTTT	CAWDPGTMGMSALHF	-	-	TRBV30	TRBJ1-6
TGCGCCAGCAGCTCGGACAGCTATGGCTACACCTTC	CASSSDSYGYTF	-	-	TRBV5-1	TRBJ1-2
TGTGCCACCAGTGATGCGACTTCCCGGGTCCTCTATGGCTACACCTTC	CATSDATSRVLYGYTF	-	-	TRBV24-1	TRBJ1-2
TGCGCCAGCAGCCCGGGATGGGTGCGAAACACTGAAGCTTTCTTT	CASSPGWVRNTEAFF	-	few	TRBV5-1	TRBJ1-1
TGTGCCAGCTCGGGACAGAGCACTGAAGCTTTCTTT	CASSGQSTEAFF	TRBD1	-	TRBV25-1	TRBJ1-1
TGTGCCAGCAGCTACCTCGCCACAGGGGGCAATCAGCCCCAGCATTTT	CASSYLATGGNQPQHF	TRBD1	-	TRBV7-9	TRBJ1-5
TGTGCCAGCAGCCAAGACGGGGCGGGAGGCCCCCACGAGCAGTACTTC	CASSQDGAGGPHEQYF	TRBD2	few	TRBV3-1/TRBV3-2	TRBJ2-7
TGCGCCAGCAGCTCGAGGGGGCGGACTGGGGCCAACGTCCTGACTTTC	CASSSRGRTGANVLTF	TRBD1	-	TRBV5-1	TRBJ2-6
TGTGCCAGCAGCCAAAGCCCCCTTTTCGGAGCGGGTTTAGGGCAGCCCCAGCATTTT	CASSQSPLFGAGLGQPQHF	-	-	TRBV5-6	TRBJ1-5
TGCGCCAGCAGCCAAACCTCGGGGAGCGAGTTCTCTGGAAACACCATATATTTT	CASSQTSGSEFSGNTIYF	-	-	TRBV4-1	TRBJ1-3
TGCGCCAGCAGCCAAGGCCCCGCCACAGCTTCCTCTAATCAGCCCCAGCATTTT	CASSQGPATASSNQPQHF	-	-	TRBV4-3	TRBJ1-5
TGCGCCAGGCCTAGCGGGGAGCCCCCCTACGAGCAGTACTTC	CARPSGEPPYEQYF	TRBD2	-	TRBV10-1	TRBJ2-7
TGTGCCAGCAGCTTAGGCGGGACAGGGAAACTGTTTTTT	CASSLGGTGKLFF	TRBD1	-	TRBV7-2	TRBJ1-4
TGCGCCCTCGGCCGGGACAGGGTAAACAATGAGCAGTTCTTC	CALGRDRVNNEQFF	TRBD1	-	TRBV5-1	TRBJ2-1
TGTGCCAGCAGCTTTGGACAGCGCTACGAGCAGTACTTC	CASSFGQRYEQYF	-	-	TRBV7-2	TRBJ2-7
TGTGCCTGGAGTGGTTGGGGGCGAACCGCCAGGGAGACCCAGTACTTC	CAWSGWGRTARETQYF	-	-	TRBV30	TRBJ2-5
TGTGCCAGCAGCTTAGGTGGAGGGGTCAATTCACCCCTCCACTTT	CASSLGGGVNSPLHF	-	-	TRBV11-2	TRBJ1-6
TGTGCCAGTAGCCAGACAGGGCCGCGAAATCAGCCCCAGCATTTT	CASSQTGPRNQPQHF	TRBD1	-	TRBV19	TRBJ1-5
TGCGCCAGCAGCTTGGCACAGGTGAACACTGAAGCTTTCTTT	CASSLAQVNTEAFF	-	-	TRBV5-1	TRBJ1-1
TGTGCCAGCAACCACGCGGCGGGCGGCTCTTCCTTCTATGGCTACACCTTC	CASNHAAGGSSFYGYTF	-	-	TRBV5-4	TRBJ1-2
TGTGCCAGCAGCTCCGGACATGCCGGGGCCAACGTCCTGACTTTC	CASSSGHAGANVLTF	-	-	TRBV28	TRBJ2-6
TGTGCCAGCAGCCTAGACAGGGTGTCCCACAATGAGCAGTTCTTC	CASSLDRVSHNEQFF	TRBD1	once	TRBV3-1/TRBV3-2	TRBJ2-1
TGTGCCAGCAGCCCTAGCGGGTCTCACCCAGAAACGCAGTATTTT	CASSPSGSHPETQYF	TRBD2	-	TRBV5-4	TRBJ2-3
TGTGCCAGCAGCTTAGTGGGGACAGGGATCGATGAGCAGTTCTTC	CASSLVGTGIDEQFF	TRBD1	-	TRBV7-2	TRBJ2-1
TGTGCCAGCAGCGTAGGAACACAGGGTGCTGAAGCTTTCTTT	CASSVGTQGAEAFF	-	many	TRBV9	TRBJ1-1
TGTGCCAGCAGCTCGGTTAACACCGGGGAGCTGTTTTTT	CASSSVNTGELFF	-	few	TRBV7-9	TRBJ2-2
TGTGCCATCGGACTAGGCTCATACAATGAGCAGTTCTTC	CAIGLGSYNEQFF	TRBD2	few	TRBV30	TRBJ2-1
TGTGCCACCAGTGATGCGCAACCCCCCTACGAGCAGTACTTC	CATSDAQPPYEQYF	-	-	TRBV24-1	TRBJ2-7
TGTGCCAGTAGTATGTGGCAGGGGAGCGAAAAACTGTTTTTT	CASSMWQGSEKLFF	-	-	TRBV19	TRBJ1-4
TGTGCCAGCAGCCTCCTGGGACTAGCGGGGAACACCGGGGAGCTGTTTTTT	CASSLLGLAGNTGELFF	TRBD2	once	TRBV27	TRBJ2-2
TGTGCCAGCAGTTACGGTGGCACGAACACCGGGGAGCTGTTTTTT	CASSYGGTNTGELFF	-	-	TRBV6-5	TRBJ2-2
TGTGCCAGCAGCCAGCGCGTTGGGCCCTACAATGAGCAGTTCTTC	CASSQRVGPYNEQFF	-	-	TRBV14	TRBJ2-1
TGTGCCAGCAGGCGACAGGGGGCCTACGAGCAGTACTTC	CASRRQGAYEQYF	TRBD1	-	TRBV12-3/TRBV12-4	TRBJ2-7
TGCGCCAGCAGCCAAGGGACTAGCGGGAGCGTAGGCGAGCAGTACTTC	CASSQGTSGSVGEQYF	TRBD2	-	TRBV4-3	TRBJ2-7
TGTGCCAGCAGCCCATCTCCGGGCAGGGACTATAATTCACCCCTCCACTTT	CASSPSPGRDYNSPLHF	-	few	TRBV7-8	TRBJ1-6
TGTGCCAGCAGCGTAGCGTCAACTAGCGGGGGCCCTCGAAGTGAGCAGTTCTTC	CASSVASTSGGPRSEQFF	TRBD2	-	TRBV9	TRBJ2-1
TGTGCCAGTAGTATAACAGGGTCGGCGCAGTATTTT	CASSITGSAQYF	-	-	TRBV19	TRBJ2-3
TGTGCCAGCGGTCCCTGGGCCGGGGGAACTGAAGCTTTCTTT	CASGPWAGGTEAFF	-	-	TRBV27	TRBJ1-1
TGTGCCAGCAGCCCGTCTACCAGGACCGGGGAGCTGTTTTTT	CASSPSTRTGELFF	-	-	TRBV4-2	TRBJ2-2
TGTGCCAGCAGCGCTCAGGGAGGCAACACTGAAGCTTTCTTT	CASSAQGGNTEAFF	-	once	TRBV7-2	TRBJ1-1